The subject of this entry is one T cell receptor beta chain. Produced via immunoSEQ multiplex PCR; TCRdb's table is partial and in-frame only. The repertoire holds 150,000 to 200,000 clones, around nine tenths seen once, with 4% to 5.5% in the top ten. This specimen comes from a study of blood T cell repertoires in COVID-19. The sample was peripheral blood. The receptor was isolated from a human donor in a cohort sampled during active COVID-19.

This CDR3 is CASSLEAGGPYEQYF. CDR3 coding DNA: TGTGCCAGCAGTTTAGAGGCGGGAGGGCCCTACGAGCAGTACTTC. V and J are TRBV28 and TRBJ2-7; 9 bases fit TRBD2. The CDR3 covers 15 residues. With 2 bases clipped from V and 2 bases from J, the junction kept 4 bases outside the gene matches. Germline-derived CDR1 and CDR2 are MDHEN and SYDVKM.